This entry is about one TCR beta chain. This specimen belongs to a study of blood T cell repertoires in COVID-19. Turning to the study itself: PBMCs, B-cell-depleted T cells, or T cells provided the cDNA or gDNA that made up the material.

V was cut by 5 bases and J by 5 bases, with 22 bases left in between. Germline CDR1 SGDLS, CDR2 YYNGEE. This CDR3 is 16 amino acids long. The protocol was immunoSEQ multiplex PCR, while the TCRdb copy is restricted to in-frame clones and leaves out a portion. The sample holds 100,000 to 150,000 clones, 85% to 90% seen once. This chain uses TRBV9 with TRBJ2-5, with D maybe TRBD2 (6 bases). The TCR sequence derives from a man in his 70s with active COVID-19. Sequences were obtained from peripheral blood. Here the CDR3 DNA reads TGTGCCAGCAGTGCTGAAGTGCGGGGCCCGAGGGAGACCCAGTACTTC. It is translated as CASSAEVRGPRETQYF.